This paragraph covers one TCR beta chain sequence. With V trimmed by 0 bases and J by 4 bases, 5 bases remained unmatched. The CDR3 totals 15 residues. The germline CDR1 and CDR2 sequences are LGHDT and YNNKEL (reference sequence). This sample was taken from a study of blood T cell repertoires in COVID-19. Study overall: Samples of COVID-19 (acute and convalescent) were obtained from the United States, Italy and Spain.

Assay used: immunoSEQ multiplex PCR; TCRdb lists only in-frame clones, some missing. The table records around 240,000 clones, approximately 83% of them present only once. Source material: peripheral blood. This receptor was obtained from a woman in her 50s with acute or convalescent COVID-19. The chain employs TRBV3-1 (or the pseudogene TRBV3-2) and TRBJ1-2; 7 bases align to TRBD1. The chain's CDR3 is CASSQETGAIYGYTF. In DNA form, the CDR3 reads TGTGCCAGCAGCCAAGAAACAGGGGCTATCTATGGCTACACCTTC.